Presented here are 8 T cell receptor beta chains from one specimen sequenced in a study of human T cells and chemical hapten exposure. TCRdb processed the RACE reads anew with MiXCR; each CDR3 protein has one entry. The repertoire consists of roughly 70,000 distinct CDR3 sequences, with around a third occurring once and the leading ten covering 8.9%. Indicated time point: patch test 1, 2 weeks after DPC sensitization. Treatment reported: therapeutic diphenylcyclopropenone sensitization with weekly scalp DPC. Here the sequenced sample was whole blood, taken in connection with sensitization to the hapten diphenylcyclopropenone (DPC). These TCRs come from a man in his forties with alopecia areata. Some clones in this sample may be carry-over from other donors' samples.

The V call is TRBV6-5, the J call TRBJ2-7; TRBD2 might be the D (6 bases). The germline V gene has CDR1 MNHEY and CDR2 SVGAGI. The CDR3 has 15 amino acids. V lost 6 bases and J 0 bases, leaving 15 bases between the germline ends. The CDR3 sequence: CASRARLDSSYEQYF. The CDR3 DNA reads TGTGCCAGCAGAGCGAGACTAGACAGCTCCTACGAGCAGTACTTC.

The rearrangement links TRBV13 to TRBJ2-7; 11 nucleotides align to TRBD2. The CDR3 contains 15 residues. Germline CDR1 is PRHDT and CDR2 is FYEKMQ (reference sequence). Unmatched junction bases numbered 2, after V lost 1 base and J lost 3 bases. CDR3 residues: CASSLVAGGYYEQYF. Written as DNA, the CDR3 is TGTGCCAGCAGCTTAGTAGCGGGAGGGTACTACGAGCAGTACTTC.

In this sample, this clonotype turned up many times. The gene calls are TRBV15 and TRBJ2-2; 7 nucleotides line up with TRBD2. The germline CDR1 and CDR2 sequences are LNHNV and YYDKDF (reference sequence). This CDR3 comprises 16 residues. Trimming took 0 bases from V and 5 from J; bases not matched to a gene: 6. The CDR3 here is CATSRDPGGRTGELFF. CDR3 sequence (DNA): TGTGCCACCAGCAGAGACCCGGGAGGCAGGACCGGGGAGCTGTTTTTT. Full variable domain (remainder filled in from reference TRBV15 and TRBJ2-2): DAMVIQNPRYQVTQFGKPVTLSCSQTLNHNVMYWYQQKSSQAPKLLFHYYDKDFNNEADTPDNFQSRRPNTSFCFLDIRSPGLGDTAMYLCATSRDPGGRTGELFFGEGSRLTVL.

This rearrangement joins TRBV4-1 to TRBJ1-2; D gene ambiguous. Germline loops: CDR1 MGHRA, CDR2 YSYEKL. The CDR3 is made up of 15 amino acids. V was clipped by 0 bases and J by 6 bases, with 14 bases between them. CDR3 sequence: CASSQDERGRHGYTF. DNA of the CDR3: TGCGCCAGCAGCCAAGATGAGCGGGGTCGCCATGGCTACACCTTC.

This clonotype was seen a few times. The chain joins TRBV20-1 to TRBJ2-1; a possible D gene is TRBD2 (5 bases). The CDR3 totals 14 residues. V lost 3 bases, J lost 1 base, and 10 bases lay in between. Per germline, CDR1 DFQATT and CDR2 SNEGSKA (reference sequence). CDR3 bases: TGCAGTGCTAGGGAGGTACCATCCTACAATGAGCAGTTCTTC. Amino acids: CSAREVPSYNEQFF.

This clonotype has a handful of counts. J is TRBJ1-5 and V is TRBV6-2 or TRBV6-3; D call uncertain. This CDR3 spans 16 amino acids. Germline V gene data show CDR1 as MNHEY and CDR2 as SVGEGT. V gave up 2 bases and J gave up 3 bases, with 14 bases separating them. The chain's CDR3 is CASSYGRGLLNQPQHF. In nucleotides, the CDR3 is TGTGCCAGCAGTTACGGGCGAGGTCTCCTCAATCAGCCCCAGCATTTT.

V gene TRBV5-1 combines with J gene TRBJ2-3; D tentatively fits TRBD1 or TRBD2 (5 bases each). Per germline, CDR1 SGHRS and CDR2 YFSETQ. CDR3 length: 14 residues. Trimming stripped 0 bases from V and 4 bases from J, with 9 bases between. CDR3 loop: CASSLAGTADTQYF. CDR3 DNA: TGCGCCAGCAGCTTGGCGGGGACCGCAGATACGCAGTATTTT.

The chain uses TRBV7-9 and TRBJ2-2; D gene unclear. The CDR3 runs 15 residues. CDR1 and CDR2 from the germline V gene are SEHNR and FQNEAQ (reference sequence). V was clipped by 1 base and J by 2 bases, with 8 bases between them. CDR3 sequence reads: CASSLVQLNTGELFF. CDR3 nucleotide sequence: TGTGCCAGCAGCTTAGTGCAGCTTAACACCGGGGAGCTGTTTTTT.